A single T cell receptor beta chain is shown here with its context. Its antigen is not known. Before sequencing took place, the ViraFEST assay used viral peptide pools to expand antigen-specific CD4+ T cells. The culture ran for roughly ten days before CD4+ T cells were isolated. Everyone in the study got two shots of either the BNT162b2 or mRNA-1273 vaccine. Supplemented with around 11 IU/ml IL-2 and approximately 10 ug/ml peptides, a few million PBMC per well were kept in culture. These data come from a study of vaccination effects on CD4 cells after COVID-19. The CDR3 is made up of 17 amino acids. Trimming cost V 5 bases and J 7 bases, with 24 bases left between them. The germline V gene encodes CDR1 WNHNN and CDR2 SYGVQD (reference sequence). Sequencing used immunoSEQ multiplex PCR; TCRdb keeps in-frame clones, though not all of them. The sample yields roughly 43,000 clones, 65% to 80% seen once.

This sample comprised CD4+ T cells from PBMCs cultured with HCoV-OC43 spike peptides, obtained after COVID-19 vaccination. Subset in this sample: HCoV-OC43 spike overlapping peptide pool stimulation. This clonotype originated in a human donor who received a COVID-19 vaccine. The chain uses TRBV10-1 and TRBJ2-1; maybe TRBD2 (6 bases). CDR3 bases: TGCGCCAGCAGTTTAACGGAGGGCTTTTTAACGGGGAATGAGCAGTTCTTC. Translating it yields CASSLTEGFLTGNEQFF.